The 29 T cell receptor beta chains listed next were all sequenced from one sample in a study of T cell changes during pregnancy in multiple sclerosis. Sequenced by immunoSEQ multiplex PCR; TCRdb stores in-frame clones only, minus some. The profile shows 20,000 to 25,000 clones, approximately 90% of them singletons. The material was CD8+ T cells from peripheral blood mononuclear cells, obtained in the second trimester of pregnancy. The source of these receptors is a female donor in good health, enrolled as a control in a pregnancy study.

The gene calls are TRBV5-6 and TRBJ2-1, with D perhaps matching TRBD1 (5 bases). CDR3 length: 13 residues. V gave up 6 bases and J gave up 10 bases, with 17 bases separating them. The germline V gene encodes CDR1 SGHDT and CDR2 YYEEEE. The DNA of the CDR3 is TGTGCCAGCATCAAAAACTGGGGCCCCGAGCAGTTCTTC. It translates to CASIKNWGPEQFF.

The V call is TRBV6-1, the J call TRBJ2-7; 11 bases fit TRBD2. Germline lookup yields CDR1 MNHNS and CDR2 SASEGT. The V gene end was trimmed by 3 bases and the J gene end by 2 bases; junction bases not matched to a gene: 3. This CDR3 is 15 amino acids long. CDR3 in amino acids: CASSEVSGGAYEQYF. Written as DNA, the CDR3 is TGTGCCAGCAGTGAGGTTAGCGGGGGGGCCTACGAGCAGTACTTC.

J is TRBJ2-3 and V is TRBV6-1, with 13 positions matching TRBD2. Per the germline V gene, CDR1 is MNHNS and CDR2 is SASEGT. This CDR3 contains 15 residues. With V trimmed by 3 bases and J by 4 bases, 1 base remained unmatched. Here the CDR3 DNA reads TGTGCCAGCAGTGAGACTAGCGGGAGGCCAGATACGCAGTATTTT. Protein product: CASSETSGRPDTQYF.

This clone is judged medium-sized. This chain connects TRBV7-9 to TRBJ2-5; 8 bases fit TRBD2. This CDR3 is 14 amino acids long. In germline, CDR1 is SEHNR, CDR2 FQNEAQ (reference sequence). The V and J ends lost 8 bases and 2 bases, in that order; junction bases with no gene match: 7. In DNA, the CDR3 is TGTGCCAGCGAAGGGACTAGAGGGCAAGAGACCCAGTACTTC. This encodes CASEGTRGQETQYF. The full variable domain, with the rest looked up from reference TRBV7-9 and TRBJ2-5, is DTGVSQNPRHKITKRGQNVTFRCDPISEHNRLYWYRQTLGQGPEFLTYFQNEAQLEKSRLLSDRFSAERPKGSFSTLEIQRTEQGDSAMYLCASEGTRGQETQYFGPGTRLLVL.

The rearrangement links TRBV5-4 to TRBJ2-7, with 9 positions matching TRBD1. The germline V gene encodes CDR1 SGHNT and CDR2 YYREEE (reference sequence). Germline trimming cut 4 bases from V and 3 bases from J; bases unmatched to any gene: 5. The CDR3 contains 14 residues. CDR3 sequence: CASSRRDRDYEQYF. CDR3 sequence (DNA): TGTGCCAGCAGCCGCCGGGACAGGGACTACGAGCAGTACTTC.

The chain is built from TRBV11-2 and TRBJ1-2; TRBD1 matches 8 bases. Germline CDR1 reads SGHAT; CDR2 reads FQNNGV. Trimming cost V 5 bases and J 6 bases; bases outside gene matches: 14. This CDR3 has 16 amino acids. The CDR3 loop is CASSPPPGQALDGYTF. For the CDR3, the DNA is TGTGCCAGCAGCCCACCTCCGGGACAGGCCTTGGATGGCTACACCTTC.

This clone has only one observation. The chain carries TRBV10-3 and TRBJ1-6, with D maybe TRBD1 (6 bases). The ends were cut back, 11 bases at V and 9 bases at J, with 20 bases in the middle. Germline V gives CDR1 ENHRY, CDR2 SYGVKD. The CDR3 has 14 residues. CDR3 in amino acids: CAASEGGSSSPLHF. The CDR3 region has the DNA TGTGCCGCCAGCGAAGGGGGAAGCAGTTCACCCCTCCACTTT.

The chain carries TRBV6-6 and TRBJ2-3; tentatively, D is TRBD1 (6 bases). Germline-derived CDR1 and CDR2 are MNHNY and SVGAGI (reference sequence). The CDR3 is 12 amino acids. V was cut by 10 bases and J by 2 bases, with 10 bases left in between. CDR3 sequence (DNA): TGTGCCACCAGGACAGCCACAGATACGCAGTATTTT. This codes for CATRTATDTQYF.

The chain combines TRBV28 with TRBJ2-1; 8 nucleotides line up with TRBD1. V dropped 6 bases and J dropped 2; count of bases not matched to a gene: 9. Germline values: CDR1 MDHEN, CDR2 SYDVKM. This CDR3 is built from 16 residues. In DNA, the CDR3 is TGTGCCAGCAGCATCACAGGGGGAAATACCTACAATGAGCAGTTCTTC. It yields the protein CASSITGGNTYNEQFF.

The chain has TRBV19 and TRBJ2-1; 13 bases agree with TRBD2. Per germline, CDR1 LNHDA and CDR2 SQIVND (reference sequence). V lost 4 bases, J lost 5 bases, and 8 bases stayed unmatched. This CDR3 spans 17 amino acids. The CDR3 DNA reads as TGTGCCAGTAGTACATCCTTACTAGCGGGGGGGAACAATGAGCAGTTCTTC. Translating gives CASSTSLLAGGNNEQFF.

The CDR3 sequence: CASSPSGISGNTIYF. As DNA, the CDR3 is TGTGCCAGCAGCCCCTCAGGGATCTCTGGAAACACCATATATTTT. The rearrangement joins TRBV7-2 to TRBJ1-3; tentatively, D is TRBD1 (5 bases). The length of the CDR3 is 15 residues. Looked up from germline, CDR1 is SGHTA and CDR2 is FQGNSA. V lost 5 bases, J lost 0 bases, and 11 bases lay in between. Looking up the rest from reference TRBV7-2 and TRBJ1-3 gives the full variable domain: GAGVSQSPSNKVTEKGKDVELRCDPISGHTALYWYRQSLGQGLEFLIYFQGNSAPDKSGLPSDRFSAERTGGSVSTLTIQRTQQEDSAVYLCASSPSGISGNTIYFGEGSWLTVV.

Here the CDR3 DNA reads TGTGCCAGCACCCACGCGCCAGGACTAACTGAAAAACTGTTTTTT. This encodes CASTHAPGLTEKLFF. This chain uses TRBV5-8 with TRBJ1-4; D unclear. Trimming removed 6 bases at V and 7 bases at J, with 19 bases between. Germline assignment: CDR1 SGHTS and CDR2 YDEGEE. CDR3 length: 15 amino acids. The whole variable domain, remainder taken from reference TRBV5-8 and TRBJ1-4, is EAGVTQSPTHLIKTRGQQATLRCSPISGHTSVYWYQQALGLGLQFLLWYDEGEERNRGNFPPRFSGRQFPNYSSELNVNALELEDSALYLCASTHAPGLTEKLFFGSGTQLSVL.

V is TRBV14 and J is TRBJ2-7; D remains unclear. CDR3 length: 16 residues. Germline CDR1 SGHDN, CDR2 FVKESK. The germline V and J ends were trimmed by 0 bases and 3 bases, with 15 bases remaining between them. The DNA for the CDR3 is TGTGCCAGCAGCCAAGACAGAGGAATAAGGTTCTACGAGCAGTACTTC. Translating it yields CASSQDRGIRFYEQYF.

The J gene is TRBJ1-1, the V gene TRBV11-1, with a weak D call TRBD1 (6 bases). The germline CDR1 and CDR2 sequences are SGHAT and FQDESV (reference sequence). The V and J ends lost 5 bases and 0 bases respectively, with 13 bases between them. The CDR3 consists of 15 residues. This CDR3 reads CASSPRQVLNTEAFF. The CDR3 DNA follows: TGTGCCAGCAGCCCTCGACAGGTTCTGAACACTGAAGCTTTCTTT.

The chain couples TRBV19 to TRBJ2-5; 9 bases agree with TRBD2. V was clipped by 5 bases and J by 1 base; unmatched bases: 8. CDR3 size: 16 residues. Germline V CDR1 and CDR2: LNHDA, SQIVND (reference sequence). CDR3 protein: CASSRTSGYSQETQYF. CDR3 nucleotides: TGTGCCAGTAGTCGTACTAGCGGGTATTCCCAAGAGACCCAGTACTTC.

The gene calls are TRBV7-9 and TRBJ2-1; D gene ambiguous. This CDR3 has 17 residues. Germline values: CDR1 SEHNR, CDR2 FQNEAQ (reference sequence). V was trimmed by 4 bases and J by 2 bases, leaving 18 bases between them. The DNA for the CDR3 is TGTGCCAGCAGCTCTCCGGAGAGCTCTACCCCCTACAATGAGCAGTTCTTC. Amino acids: CASSSPESSTPYNEQFF.

The CDR3 DNA is TGTGCCAGCAGCTTGGAGGGACAGGGTCTTAGCAATCAGCCCCAGCATTTT. Protein sequence: CASSLEGQGLSNQPQHF. J is TRBJ1-5 and V is TRBV5-6; TRBD1 matches 9 bases. Germline V gene data show CDR1 as SGHDT and CDR2 as YYEEEE. CDR3 length equals 17 residues. The V and J ends lost 0 bases and 0 bases, in that order; junction bases with no gene match: 4. Variable domain in full (rest from reference TRBV5-6 and TRBJ1-5): DAGVTQSPTHLIKTRGQQVTLRCSPKSGHDTVSWYQQALGQGPQFIFQYYEEEERQRGNFPDRFSGHQFPNYSSELNVNALLLGDSALYLCASSLEGQGLSNQPQHFGDGTRLSIL.

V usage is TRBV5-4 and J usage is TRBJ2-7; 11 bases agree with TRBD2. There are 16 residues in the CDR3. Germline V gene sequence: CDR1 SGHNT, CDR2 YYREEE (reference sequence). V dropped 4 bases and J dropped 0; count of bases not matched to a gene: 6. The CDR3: CASSGGLAESSYEQYF. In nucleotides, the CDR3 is TGTGCCAGCAGCGGGGGACTAGCGGAAAGCTCCTACGAGCAGTACTTC.

The CDR3 here is CASSQEGGPETQYF. The CDR3, as DNA: TGCGCCAGCAGCCAAGAGGGAGGCCCTGAGACCCAGTACTTC. V and J are TRBV4-1 and TRBJ2-5; a possible D gene is TRBD2 (6 bases). CDR3 length: 14 residues. Between the trimmed V and J ends, which lost 0 bases and 5 bases, there was a span of 10 bases. Per germline, CDR1 MGHRA and CDR2 YSYEKL.

The CDR3 sequence is CASSDSEGASSPLHF. DNA of the CDR3: TGTGCCAGCAGTGACTCAGAGGGGGCTAGCTCACCCCTCCACTTT. The chain carries TRBV6-4 and TRBJ1-6; 7 bases fit TRBD1. V lost 0 bases, J lost 10 bases, and 6 bases stayed unmatched. The germline V gene has CDR1 MRHNA and CDR2 SNTAGT. The CDR3 runs 15 residues.

The CDR3 spells CASSKRGGDYGYTF. The DNA for the CDR3 is TGTGCCAGCAGCAAGAGGGGGGGCGACTATGGCTACACCTTC. The chain combines TRBV7-2 with TRBJ1-2; D is perhaps TRBD1 (6 bases). The germline V gene has CDR1 SGHTA and CDR2 FQGNSA. Trimming took off 5 bases at V and 3 bases at J, with 13 bases between the two ends. This CDR3 spans 14 amino acids.

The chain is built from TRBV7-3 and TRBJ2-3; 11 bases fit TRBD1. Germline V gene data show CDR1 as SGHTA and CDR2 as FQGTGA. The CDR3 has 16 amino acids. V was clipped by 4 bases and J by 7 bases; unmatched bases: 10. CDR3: CASSSGQGEGSNTQYF. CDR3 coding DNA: TGTGCCAGCAGCTCGGGACAGGGGGAAGGCTCAAATACGCAGTATTTT.

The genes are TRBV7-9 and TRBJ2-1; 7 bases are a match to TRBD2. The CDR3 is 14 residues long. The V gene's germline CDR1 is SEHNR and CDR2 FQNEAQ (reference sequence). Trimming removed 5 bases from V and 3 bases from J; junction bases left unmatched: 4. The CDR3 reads CASSPRTSYNEQFF. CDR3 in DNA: TGTGCCAGCAGCCCCAGGACTAGCTACAATGAGCAGTTCTTC.

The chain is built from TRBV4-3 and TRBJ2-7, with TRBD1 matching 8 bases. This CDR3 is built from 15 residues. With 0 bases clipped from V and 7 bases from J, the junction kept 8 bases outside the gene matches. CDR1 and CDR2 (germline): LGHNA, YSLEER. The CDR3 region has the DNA TGCGCCAGCAGCCAAGATTGGACAGGGCTAGGGGAGCAGTACTTC. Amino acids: CASSQDWTGLGEQYF.

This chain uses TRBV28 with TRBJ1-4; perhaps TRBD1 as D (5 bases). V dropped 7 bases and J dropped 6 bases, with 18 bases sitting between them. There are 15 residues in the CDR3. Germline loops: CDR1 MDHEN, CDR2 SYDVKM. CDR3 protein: CASTLRGEVHEKLFF. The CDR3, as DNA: TGTGCCAGCACCCTTAGAGGGGAGGTGCATGAAAAACTGTTTTTT.

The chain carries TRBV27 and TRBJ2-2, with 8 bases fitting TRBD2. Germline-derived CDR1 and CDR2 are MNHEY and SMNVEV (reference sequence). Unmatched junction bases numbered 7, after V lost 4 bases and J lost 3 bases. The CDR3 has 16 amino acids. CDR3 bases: TGTGCCAGCAGTTATTCCGGCGGGAGGTACACCGGGGAGCTGTTTTTT. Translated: CASSYSGGRYTGELFF.

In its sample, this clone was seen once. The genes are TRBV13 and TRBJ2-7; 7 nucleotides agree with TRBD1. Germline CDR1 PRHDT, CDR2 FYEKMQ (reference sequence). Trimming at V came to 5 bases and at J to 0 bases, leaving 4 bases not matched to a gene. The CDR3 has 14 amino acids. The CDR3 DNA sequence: TGTGCCAGCAGCCCCGGGACAGCCTCCTACGAGCAGTACTTC. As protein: CASSPGTASYEQYF. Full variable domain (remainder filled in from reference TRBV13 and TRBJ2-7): AAGVIQSPRHLIKEKRETATLKCYPIPRHDTVYWYQQGPGQDPQFLISFYEKMQSDKGSIPDRFSAQQFSDYHSELNMSSLELGDSALYFCASSPGTASYEQYFGPGTRLTVT.

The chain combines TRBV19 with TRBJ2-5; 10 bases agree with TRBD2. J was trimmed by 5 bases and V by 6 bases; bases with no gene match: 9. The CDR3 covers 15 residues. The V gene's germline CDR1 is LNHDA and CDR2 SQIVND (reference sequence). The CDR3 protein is CASRKLAGDGETQYF. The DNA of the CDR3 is TGTGCCAGTAGAAAGCTAGCGGGAGATGGGGAGACCCAGTACTTC.

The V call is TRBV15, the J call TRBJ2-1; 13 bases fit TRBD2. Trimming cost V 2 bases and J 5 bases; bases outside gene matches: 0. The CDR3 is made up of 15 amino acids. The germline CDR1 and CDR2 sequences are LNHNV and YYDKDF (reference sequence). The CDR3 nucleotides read TGTGCCACCAGCAGAACTAGCGGGGGGGACAATGAGCAGTTCTTC. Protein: CATSRTSGGDNEQFF.